What follows are 30 T cell receptor beta chains derived from one specimen sequenced in a study of control samples from healthy donors and cancer patients. Sequenced by immunoSEQ multiplex PCR; TCRdb stores in-frame clones only, minus some. This sample has fewer than 300,000 clones; around 80% occur once, and the top ten carry more than 10%. Specimen: PBMCs. The source is a woman between 55 and 75 years old with lung cancer.

This chain connects TRBV30 to TRBJ1-1; D gene ambiguous. Trimming took off 3 bases at V and 9 bases at J, with 14 bases between the two ends. The germline V gene has CDR1 GTSNPN and CDR2 SVGIG (reference sequence). The CDR3 runs to 12 residues. The CDR3 sequence: CAWSKGFTKAFF. The CDR3, as DNA: TGTGCCTGGAGCAAGGGTTTTACCAAAGCTTTCTTT.

The V and J genes are TRBV9 and TRBJ2-1, with D tentatively TRBD1 or TRBD2 (5 bases each). Per germline, CDR1 SGDLS and CDR2 YYNGEE. This CDR3 has 15 residues. The ends were cut back, 0 bases at V and 0 bases at J, with 7 bases in the middle. The CDR3 is CASSVAGTSYNEQFF. DNA of the CDR3: TGTGCCAGCAGCGTAGCAGGGACCTCCTACAATGAGCAGTTCTTC.

In its sample, this clone was seen once. V is TRBV28 and J is TRBJ1-2; D uncertain. V was trimmed by 2 bases and J by 4 bases, leaving 14 bases between them. Germline V CDR1 and CDR2: MDHEN, SYDVKM. The CDR3 is 15 amino acids. CDR3 coding DNA: TGTGCCAGCAGTTTAGGGTCTACAGTATTCTATGGCTACACCTTC. Its protein is CASSLGSTVFYGYTF.

This clone was found once. The chain links TRBV3-1 (or the pseudogene TRBV3-2) to TRBJ2-6, with 9 bases fitting TRBD1. V shed 7 bases, J shed 0 bases, and the junction held 7 bases outside the gene matches. Germline V gene data show CDR1 as LGHDT and CDR2 as YNNKEL (reference sequence). The CDR3 has 17 amino acids. The CDR3 bases are TGTGCCAGCACCACGGGGACAGGGTTCTCTGGGGCCAACGTCCTGACTTTC. The encoded protein is CASTTGTGFSGANVLTF.

This chain connects TRBV18 to TRBJ2-2, with 8 bases that match TRBD2. With 3 bases clipped from V and 6 bases from J, the junction kept 3 bases outside the gene matches. The germline CDR1 and CDR2 sequences are KGHSH and LQKENI. CDR3 length: 14 amino acids. CDR3 sequence reads: CASSPPAGAGELFF. CDR3 nucleotides: TGTGCCAGCTCACCGCCAGCGGGGGCCGGGGAGCTGTTTTTT.

This clone showed up just a few times. The genes are TRBV6-5 and TRBJ2-7, with D unresolved. The CDR3 runs 15 residues. V was clipped by 6 bases and J by 2 bases, with 17 bases between them. From germline, CDR1 is MNHEY and CDR2 SVGAGI. The CDR3 DNA is TGTGCCAGCAGGATTCGGGCCGGATCCCCCTACGAGCAGTACTTC. It is translated as CASRIRAGSPYEQYF.

The rearrangement uses TRBV6-1 and TRBJ1-1; 7 bases line up with TRBD1. Germline CDR1 MNHNS, CDR2 SASEGT. V dropped 3 bases and J dropped 1; count of bases not matched to a gene: 2. CDR3 length: 14 residues. The DNA for the CDR3 is TGTGCCAGCAGTGAGGACAGGAGGAACACTGAAGCTTTCTTT. Translation gives CASSEDRRNTEAFF.

V gene TRBV3-1 (or the pseudogene TRBV3-2) combines with J gene TRBJ2-5; 10 bases fit TRBD2. The CDR3 sequence is 15 residues long. After removal of 3 bases from V and 4 bases from J, the junction contained 5 bases not matched to a gene. CDR1 is LGHDT, CDR2 YNNKEL, per germline (reference sequence). CDR3 sequence (DNA): TGTGCCAGCAGCCAGCCGGGACTAGCGCTAGAGACCCAGTACTTC. Translation: CASSQPGLALETQYF.

The chain links TRBV18 to TRBJ1-3; D unresolved. This CDR3 region has 15 residues. Germline CDR1 reads KGHSH; CDR2 reads LQKENI. V dropped 1 base and J dropped 2 bases, with 9 bases sitting between them. The CDR3 DNA reads TGTGCCAGCTCACCACGGGGAACGCCTGGAAACACCATATATTTT. This encodes CASSPRGTPGNTIYF.

The V gene is TRBV24-1, the J gene TRBJ2-5, with D perhaps given as TRBD1 or TRBD2 (5 bases each). V was pared by 4 bases and J by 0 bases, with 11 bases between. The CDR3 has 15 residues. Germline CDR1 KGHDR, CDR2 SFDVKD. CDR3 DNA sequence: TGTGCCACCAGTGACCCCGGGACGTACCAAGAGACCCAGTACTTC. Its translation is CATSDPGTYQETQYF.

This chain connects TRBV11-1 to TRBJ2-1; the D is unclear. The ends were cut back, 2 bases at V and 8 bases at J, with 13 bases in the middle. The germline gives CDR1 SGHAT, CDR2 FQDESV (reference sequence). This CDR3 is built from 14 residues. Written as DNA, the CDR3 is TGTGCCAGCAGCTTAAAGACAACGACGGATGAGCAGTTCTTC. It specifies CASSLKTTTDEQFF.

V gene TRBV13 combines with J gene TRBJ2-5; 7 bases line up with TRBD2. CDR1 is PRHDT and CDR2 is FYEKMQ in the germline V gene (reference sequence). The CDR3 length is 14 residues. Germline trimming cut 4 bases from V and 2 bases from J; bases unmatched to any gene: 4. CDR3 in DNA: TGTGCCAGCAGCTCCGGGACTACACAAGAGACCCAGTACTTC. Its protein is CASSSGTTQETQYF.

This chain uses TRBV7-3 with TRBJ2-1; TRBD1 might be the D (6 bases). V lost 2 bases, J lost 8 bases, and 19 bases lay in between. This CDR3 has 16 amino acids. Germline values: CDR1 SGHTA, CDR2 FQGTGA. Here the CDR3 DNA reads TGTGCCAGCAGCTTAGGGGCCGGGCAGGGGACCGATGAGCAGTTCTTC. Translation: CASSLGAGQGTDEQFF. Full variable domain (rest looked up from reference TRBV7-3 and TRBJ2-1): GAGVSQTPSNKVTEKGKYVELRCDPISGHTALYWYRQSLGQGPEFLIYFQGTGAADDSGLPNDRFFAVRPEGSVSTLKIQRTERGDSAVYLCASSLGAGQGTDEQFFGPGTRLTVL.

The V call is TRBV7-6, the J call TRBJ2-2, with D unresolved. Germline CDR1 and CDR2: SGHVS and FNYEAQ. Trimming shortened V by 7 bases and J by 2 bases, and 11 bases separated the two germline ends. CDR3 length: 14 amino acids. CDR3 protein: CASTPEANTGELFF. In nucleotides, the CDR3 is TGTGCCAGCACCCCTGAGGCAAACACCGGGGAGCTGTTTTTT.

This CDR3 reads CSVEDDRRGYGYTF. Here the CDR3 DNA reads TGCAGCGTTGAAGATGATCGCAGGGGGTATGGCTACACCTTC. The V call is TRBV29-1, the J call TRBJ1-2, with TRBD1 matching over 7 bases. The germline CDR1 and CDR2 sequences are SQVTM and ANQGSEA. Trimming took 0 bases from V and 5 from J; bases not matched to a gene: 6. The CDR3 is made up of 14 amino acids.

The chain combines TRBV5-1 with TRBJ2-7, with 13 bases fitting TRBD2. From germline, CDR1 is SGHRS and CDR2 YFSETQ. V was pared by 3 bases and J by 3 bases, with 18 bases of the junction left unmatched. The CDR3 consists of 20 residues. CDR3 nucleotides: TGCGCCAGCAGCTCCCGATGGACTAGCGGGAGCCCACGACGAATCTACGAGCAGTACTTC. Translating it yields CASSSRWTSGSPRRIYEQYF.

The rearrangement joins TRBV10-3 to TRBJ1-5, with 8 bases lining up with TRBD1. Germline V lookup: CDR1 ENHRY, CDR2 SYGVKD. Germline trimming cut 10 bases from V and 0 bases from J; bases unmatched to any gene: 8. CDR3 length: 15 amino acids. CDR3 sequence (DNA): TGTGCCACGGGGACAGGTGGTTTTAGCAATCAGCCCCAGCATTTT. Amino acid sequence: CATGTGGFSNQPQHF.

This chain connects TRBV19 to TRBJ1-2; 7 nucleotides match TRBD1. Losses at the gene ends were 1 base for V and 4 bases for J; bases not matched to a gene: 9. There are 16 residues in the CDR3. The germline V gene has CDR1 LNHDA and CDR2 SQIVND (reference sequence). The CDR3 sequence: CASSIVPQGGRYGYTF. DNA for the CDR3: TGTGCCAGTAGTATAGTGCCCCAGGGGGGCCGCTATGGCTACACCTTC.

The J gene is TRBJ2-6, the V gene TRBV6-5; D ambiguous. This CDR3 is built from 14 residues. Trimming took off 2 bases at V and 7 bases at J, with 9 bases between the two ends. Germline CDR1 is MNHEY and CDR2 is SVGAGI. The CDR3 DNA is TGTGCCAGCAGTTACGGCCGGGCCGCCAACGTCCTGACTTTC. It translates to CASSYGRAANVLTF.

The chain is built from TRBV5-1 and TRBJ2-3, with D perhaps matching TRBD1 (7 bases). The CDR3 sequence is 14 residues long. Trimming pared 4 bases from V and 6 bases from J, leaving 15 bases between. Germline CDR1 reads SGHRS; CDR2 reads YFSETQ. CDR3 bases: TGCGCCAGCAGCCCGCAGGGGGGTGAGGATACGCAGTATTTT. This gives the protein CASSPQGGEDTQYF.

J is TRBJ1-5 and V is TRBV2; 8 nucleotides match TRBD1. CDR3 size: 15 residues. The ends lost 3 bases at V and 2 bases at J; junction bases unmatched: 3. The germline gives CDR1 SNHLY, CDR2 FYNNEI. As DNA, the CDR3 is TGTGCCAGCAGTGACGACAGGGGAGGCAATCAGCCCCAGCATTTT. It translates to CASSDDRGGNQPQHF. The entire variable domain, with the rest obtained from reference TRBV2 and TRBJ1-5, is as follows: EPEVTQTPSHQVTQMGQEVILRCVPISNHLYFYWYRQILGQKVEFLVSFYNNEISEKSEIFDDQFSVERPDGSNFTLKIRSTKLEDSAMYFCASSDDRGGNQPQHFGDGTRLSIL.

The count of this clone is one. The CDR3: CASRSGALGTEAFF. DNA of the CDR3: TGCGCCAGCAGGTCTGGGGCCCTAGGGACTGAAGCTTTCTTT. This chain joins TRBV5-1 and TRBJ1-1, with TRBD1 as a possible D gene (5 bases). Germline V CDR1 and CDR2: SGHRS, YFSETQ. The CDR3 covers 14 residues. Trimming removed 5 bases from V and 5 bases from J, with 16 bases in between.

This rearrangement joins TRBV10-3 to TRBJ2-4, with 8 bases identical to TRBD1. The CDR3 has 13 residues. Unmatched junction bases numbered 8, after V lost 7 bases and J lost 9 bases. In germline, CDR1 is ENHRY, CDR2 SYGVKD. This chain's CDR3 is CAIKDREVGIQYF. The CDR3, as DNA: TGTGCCATCAAGGACAGGGAGGTTGGCATTCAGTACTTC.

V usage is TRBV12-3 or TRBV12-4 and J usage is TRBJ2-5; D remains unclear. CDR3 length: 13 amino acids. Trimming pared 4 bases from V and 2 bases from J, leaving 8 bases between. For the CDR3, the DNA is TGTGCCAGCAGTTATGGGCTTCAAGAGACCCAGTACTTC. Protein product: CASSYGLQETQYF.

V gene TRBV28 combines with J gene TRBJ1-3; no clear D gene. In germline, CDR1 is MDHEN, CDR2 SYDVKM. V shed 7 bases and J shed 0 bases, with 4 bases lying between them. The CDR3 is 12 residues long. For the CDR3, the DNA is TGTGCCAGCAAAGGCTCTGGAAACACCATATATTTT. Translated, it gives CASKGSGNTIYF.

This clone was found once. The J gene is TRBJ2-3, the V gene TRBV6-5; D possibly corresponds to TRBD1 (5 bases). The CDR3 consists of 15 residues. Trimming pared 4 bases from V and 2 bases from J, leaving 13 bases between. The V gene's germline CDR1 is MNHEY and CDR2 SVGAGI. The CDR3 bases are TGTGCCAGCAGTTTTCTCAGGGTACTCACAGATACGCAGTATTTT. It is translated as CASSFLRVLTDTQYF.

This rearrangement joins TRBV29-1 to TRBJ2-7; a weak D match, TRBD2 (5 bases). The germline V and J ends were trimmed by 5 bases and 0 bases, with 11 bases remaining between them. The CDR3 has 13 amino acids. Germline CDR1 SQVTM, CDR2 ANQGSEA. CDR3 sequence: CSVRGQSSYEQYF. The CDR3 bases are TGCAGCGTTCGCGGGCAGTCCTCCTACGAGCAGTACTTC.

V gene TRBV18 combines with J gene TRBJ2-1; weak D call: TRBD2 (6 bases). This CDR3 has 16 amino acids. The germline V and J ends were trimmed by 4 bases and 3 bases, with 16 bases remaining between them. Germline V gives CDR1 KGHSH, CDR2 LQKENI. This CDR3 reads CASSRNVAENYNEQFF. Here the CDR3 DNA reads TGTGCCAGCTCACGCAACGTAGCGGAGAACTACAATGAGCAGTTCTTC.

The chain carries TRBV18 and TRBJ2-2; 12 bases fit TRBD2. V was pared by 2 bases and J by 3 bases, with 10 bases of the junction left unmatched. This CDR3 spans 19 amino acids. Germline V gene data show CDR1 as KGHSH and CDR2 as LQKENI. CDR3 amino acids: CASSPRALAGGQDTGELFF. CDR3 coding DNA: TGTGCCAGCTCACCAAGGGCACTAGCGGGAGGTCAGGACACCGGGGAGCTGTTTTTT.

This clone came up once. At one end the junction does not follow the germline gene, possibly because of a read error. The chain recombines TRBV3-1 (or the pseudogene TRBV3-2) with TRBJ2-3; TRBD2 agrees at 7 bases. CDR3 length: 15 residues. CDR1 and CDR2 from the germline V gene are LGHDT and YNNKEL (reference sequence). CDR3 sequence reads: CASRQAGLNTDTQYF. CDR3 DNA: TGTGCCAGCAGGCAAGCGGGGCTGAACACAGATACGCAGTATTTT.